The count of the clone carrying this T cell receptor (beta chain) is one. What it recognizes is unknown. This specimen comes from a study of shared clonotypes between healthy human individuals. Background on the study: Each donor's CD8 memory used one plate, CD8 naive two, each CD4 subset three. Study-wide results and limits: It was the non-shared clonotypes that had lower generation probabilities than clonotypes shared by all four donors.

The authors split each subset's genomic DNA evenly across several immunoSEQ plates. Assay used: immunoSEQ multiplex PCR; TCRdb lists only in-frame clones, some missing. Here the sample spans around 2,100,000 clones, approximately 94% being singletons. The naive CD8 population came from CD45RO-negative cells selected for CCR7, without terminally differentiated effector memory CD45RA+ cells. The germline V gene encodes CDR1 MGHRA and CDR2 YSYEKL. Trimming at V came to 4 bases and at J to 5 bases, leaving 8 bases not matched to a gene. The CDR3 runs to 14 residues. The V and J genes are TRBV4-1 and TRBJ2-7; 7 bases are a match to TRBD1. The sequenced sample was naive CD8+ T cells sorted from blood. This clonotype was sampled from a man younger than 35 in good health. Here the CDR3 DNA reads TGCGCCAGCAGCCTCTGGACAGGTTCCGACGAGCAGTACTTC. It specifies CASSLWTGSDEQYF.